This T cell receptor beta chain is drawn from a study of breast tumors, draining lymph nodes, adjacent tissues. Findings and limits, study-wide: Data only fit, rather than demonstrated, lymph node origin of most tumor T cells. Tumor TCR diversity was below lymph nodes but above nontumor tissue. Luminal-like breast cancer showed significantly higher tumor–nontumor repertoire similarity than basal-like. The data were judged consistent with most tumor T cells coming from lymph node and expanding in tumor.

This clonotype was picked up many times. Its antigen is currently unknown. TCRdb re-analysed the multiplex PCR reads in MiXCR, keeping a single row per CDR3 protein. The sample consists of 20,000 or so distinct CDR3 sequences, around 33% of them appearing once. The CDR3 contains 13 residues. V shed 5 bases, J shed 8 bases, and the junction held 7 bases outside the gene matches. This rearrangement joins TRBV12-3 or TRBV12-4 to TRBJ1-2; 8 nucleotides align to TRBD1. The TCR originated in a female donor with breast cancer. Some clones in this sample may be carry-over from other donors' samples. Sequencing input: breast tumor tissue. CDR3: CASSTTGAGGYTF. CDR3 nucleotide sequence: TGTGCCAGCAGTACGACAGGGGCGGGAGGCTACACCTTC.